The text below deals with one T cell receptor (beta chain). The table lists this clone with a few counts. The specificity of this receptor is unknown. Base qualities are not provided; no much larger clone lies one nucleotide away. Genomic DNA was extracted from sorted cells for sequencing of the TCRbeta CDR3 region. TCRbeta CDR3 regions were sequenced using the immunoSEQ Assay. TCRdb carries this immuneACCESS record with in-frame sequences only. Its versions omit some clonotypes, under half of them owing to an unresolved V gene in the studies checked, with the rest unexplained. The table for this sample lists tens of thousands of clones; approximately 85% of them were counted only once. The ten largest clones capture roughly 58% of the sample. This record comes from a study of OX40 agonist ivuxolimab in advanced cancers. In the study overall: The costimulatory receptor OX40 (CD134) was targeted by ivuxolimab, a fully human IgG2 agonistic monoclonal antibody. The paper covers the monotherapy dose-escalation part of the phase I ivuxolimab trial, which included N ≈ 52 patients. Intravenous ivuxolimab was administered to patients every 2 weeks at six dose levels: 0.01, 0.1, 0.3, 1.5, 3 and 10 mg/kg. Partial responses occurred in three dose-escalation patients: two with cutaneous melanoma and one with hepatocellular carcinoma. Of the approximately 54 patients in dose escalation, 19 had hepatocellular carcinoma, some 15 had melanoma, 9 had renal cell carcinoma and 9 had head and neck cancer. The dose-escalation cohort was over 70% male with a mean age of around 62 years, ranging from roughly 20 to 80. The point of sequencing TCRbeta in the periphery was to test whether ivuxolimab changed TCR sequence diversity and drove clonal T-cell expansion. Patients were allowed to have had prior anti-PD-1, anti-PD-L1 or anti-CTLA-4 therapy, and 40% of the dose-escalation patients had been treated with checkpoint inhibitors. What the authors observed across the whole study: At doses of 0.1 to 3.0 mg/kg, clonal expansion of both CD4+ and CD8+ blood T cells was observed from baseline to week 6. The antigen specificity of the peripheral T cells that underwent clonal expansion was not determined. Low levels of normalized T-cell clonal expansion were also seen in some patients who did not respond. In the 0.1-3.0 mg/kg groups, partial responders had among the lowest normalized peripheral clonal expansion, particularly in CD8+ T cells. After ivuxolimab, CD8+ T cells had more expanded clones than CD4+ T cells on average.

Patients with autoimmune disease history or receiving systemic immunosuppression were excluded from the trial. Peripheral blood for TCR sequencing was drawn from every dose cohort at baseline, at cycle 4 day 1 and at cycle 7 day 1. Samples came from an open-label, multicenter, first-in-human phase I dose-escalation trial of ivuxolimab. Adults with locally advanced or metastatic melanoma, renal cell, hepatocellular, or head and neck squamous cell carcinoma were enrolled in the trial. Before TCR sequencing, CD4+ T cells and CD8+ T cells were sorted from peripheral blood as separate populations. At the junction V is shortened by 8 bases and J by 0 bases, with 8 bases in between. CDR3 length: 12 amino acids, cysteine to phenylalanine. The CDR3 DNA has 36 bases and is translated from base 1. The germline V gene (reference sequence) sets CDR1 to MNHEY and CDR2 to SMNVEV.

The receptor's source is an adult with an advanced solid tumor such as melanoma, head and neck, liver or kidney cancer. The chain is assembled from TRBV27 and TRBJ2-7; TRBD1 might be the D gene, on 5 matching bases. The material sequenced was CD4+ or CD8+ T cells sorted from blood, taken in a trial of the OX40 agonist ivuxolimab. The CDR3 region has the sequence CASYGHSYEQYF. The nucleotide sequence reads TGTGCCAGCTACGGACACTCCTACGAGCAGTACTTC.